Below are 26 T cell receptor beta chains sequenced from a single sample in a study of T cells after yellow fever vaccination. TCRdb fed the 5' RACE reads into MiXCR, producing one record per CDR3 protein. Of a few hundred thousand distinct CDR3 sequences detected, 3% to 4.5% appear once; the ten largest clones hold 20% to 25%. The sequencing here drew on PBMCs, taken 5 days after the yellow fever booster vaccination. Receptors were obtained from a man aged 18 to 30 who received the YFV17D yellow fever vaccine.

This clonotype was seen ten or more times. This sequence joins TRBV5-5 and TRBJ1-2, with a weak D call TRBD1 (6 bases). Trimming took 1 base from V and 6 from J, leaving 10 bases between them. This CDR3 has 13 amino acids. Germline loops: CDR1 SGHKS, CDR2 YYEKEE (reference sequence). CDR3 region: CASSLLGADGYTF. The CDR3 DNA reads as TGTGCCAGCAGCTTGCTGGGGGCGGATGGCTACACCTTC.

This chain links TRBV20-1 with TRBJ2-6; 8 bases line up with TRBD1. V was clipped by 7 bases and J by 0 bases; unmatched bases: 8. The CDR3 extends over 16 amino acids. Germline CDR1 DFQATT, CDR2 SNEGSKA (reference sequence). CDR3 nucleotide sequence: TGCAGTGGGTCGGGACAGGCGTACTCTGGGGCCAACGTCCTGACTTTC. Translation: CSGSGQAYSGANVLTF.

Notes on this clonotype: This may be a read error, as it is one base from a much larger clone. V gene TRBV5-6 combines with J gene TRBJ1-5; 10 positions agree with TRBD1. Germline V lookup: CDR1 SGHDT, CDR2 YYEEEE. The CDR3 has 14 amino acids. CDR3 loop: CASSSGQGYQPEHF. CDR3 bases: TGTGCCAGCAGCTCGGGACAGGGGTATCAGCCCGAGCATTTT. Together with reference TRBV5-6 and TRBJ1-5, the CDR3 gives the full variable domain: DAGVTQSPTHLIKTRGQQVTLRCSPKSGHDTVSWYQQALGQGPQFIFQYYEEEERQRGNFPDRFSGHQFPNYSSELNVNALLLGDSALYLCASSSGQGYQPEHFGDGTRLSIL.

This clonotype has more than one count but fewer than ten. The chain uses TRBV19 and TRBJ1-5; D unclear. The CDR3 runs 15 residues. V lost 2 bases and J 0 bases, leaving 8 bases between the germline ends. Germline-derived CDR1 and CDR2 are LNHDA and SQIVND (reference sequence). The CDR3 sequence is CASSITEYSNQPQHF. The DNA of the CDR3 is TGTGCCAGTAGTATAACAGAGTATAGCAATCAGCCCCAGCATTTT.

This clonotype was counted many times. The genes are TRBV7-2 and TRBJ1-1; D is perhaps TRBD1 (5 bases). Trimming took off 5 bases at V and 1 base at J, with 14 bases between the two ends. The germline CDR1 and CDR2 sequences are SGHTA and FQGNSA. The length of the CDR3 is 15 residues. As DNA, the CDR3 is TGTGCCAGCAGCCTAGGGCAGGGCTGGAACACTGAAGCTTTCTTT. Protein product: CASSLGQGWNTEAFF.

The sample holds many counts of this clonotype. This chain uses TRBV6-7 with TRBJ2-1; weak D call: TRBD1 (8 bases). TRBV6-7 is classed as an ORF, of uncertain function. This CDR3 region has 16 residues. Trimming pared 8 bases from V and 3 bases from J, leaving 20 bases between. CDR3 DNA: TGTGCCAGCCATAGGGGGGGCAGGGGGCTCTACAATGAGCAGTTCTTC. Protein: CASHRGGRGLYNEQFF.

The V call is TRBV28, the J call TRBJ2-7; 11 bases map to TRBD2. This CDR3 has 13 residues. V trimming: 5 bases; J trimming: 3 bases; junction bases outside the gene matches: 0. The germline gives CDR1 MDHEN, CDR2 SYDVKM. The CDR3 reads CASSGLAGYEQYV. For the CDR3, the DNA is TGTGCCAGCAGTGGACTAGCGGGCTACGAGCAGTACGTC.

This clonotype came up a few times. This chain joins TRBV12-3 or TRBV12-4 and TRBJ1-1; possible D gene TRBD1, 5 bases. Trimming removed 5 bases at V and 0 bases at J, with 13 bases between. This CDR3 is built from 15 residues. The CDR3 DNA sequence: TGTGCCAGCAGTCTACCCCGGGGGATGAACACTGAAGCTTTCTTT. This encodes CASSLPRGMNTEAFF.

This rearrangement joins TRBV7-2 to TRBJ1-2; no firm D call. Between the trimmed V and J ends, which lost 6 bases and 1 base, there was a span of 12 bases. The V gene's germline CDR1 is SGHTA and CDR2 FQGNSA. There are 14 residues in the CDR3. The CDR3 loop reads CASSRPTINYGYTF. For the CDR3, the DNA is TGTGCCAGCAGTCGTCCCACGATTAACTATGGCTACACCTTC.

In its sample, this clonotype was seen a few times. The chain couples TRBV20-1 to TRBJ2-5; the D gene could be TRBD1 or TRBD2 (6 bases each). The CDR3 is 13 amino acids. Germline CDR1 is DFQATT and CDR2 is SNEGSKA (reference sequence). Trimming took off 6 bases at V and 1 base at J, with 12 bases between the two ends. CDR3 DNA sequence: TGCAGTGCCGAGGGGGGCCTCCAAGAGACCCAGTACTTC. Amino acids: CSAEGGLQETQYF.

The genes are TRBV7-3 and TRBJ2-3; D gene uncertain. CDR1 SGHTA and CDR2 FQGTGA come from the germline V gene. The germline V and J ends were trimmed by 5 bases and 4 bases, with 10 bases remaining between them. CDR3 length: 13 residues. This CDR3 is CASSPSSSDTQYF. Written as DNA, the CDR3 is TGTGCCAGCAGCCCGTCGAGTTCAGATACGCAGTATTTT.

The genes are TRBV19 and TRBJ2-1; D is tentatively TRBD1 or TRBD2 (7 bases each). V lost 7 bases and J 2 bases, leaving 15 bases between the germline ends. In germline, CDR1 is LNHDA, CDR2 SQIVND (reference sequence). CDR3 length equals 15 residues. Here the CDR3 reads CASNIRGGPYNEQFF. In nucleotides, the CDR3 is TGTGCCAGTAACATCAGGGGGGGGCCCTACAATGAGCAGTTCTTC.

The chain uses TRBV9 and TRBJ2-1; 9 bases line up with TRBD2. Per the germline V gene, CDR1 is SGDLS and CDR2 is YYNGEE. The V gene end was trimmed by 0 bases and the J gene end by 6 bases; junction bases not matched to a gene: 4. CDR3 length equals 15 residues. CDR3 in amino acids: CASSVGGGARNEQFF. The CDR3, as DNA: TGTGCCAGCAGCGTAGGCGGGGGGGCCCGCAATGAGCAGTTCTTC.

This clonotype was seen a handful of times. The gene calls are TRBV4-3 and TRBJ2-3; D could derive from TRBD1 or TRBD2 (5 bases each). In germline, CDR1 is LGHNA, CDR2 YSLEER. The CDR3 is made up of 14 amino acids. The V and J ends lost 1 base and 6 bases respectively, with 11 bases between them. The chain's CDR3 is CASSQGQGEDTQYF. In DNA, the CDR3 is TGCGCCAGCAGCCAAGGGCAGGGAGAGGATACGCAGTATTTT.

There are a few counts of this clonotype. This chain links TRBV19 with TRBJ2-1; D is possibly TRBD2 (5 bases). CDR3 length: 14 residues. Looked up from germline, CDR1 is LNHDA and CDR2 is SQIVND (reference sequence). Trimming shortened V by 1 base and J by 1 base, and 5 bases separated the two germline ends. This chain's CDR3 is CASSIGGSYNEQFF. DNA of the CDR3: TGTGCCAGTAGTATAGGAGGGTCCTACAATGAGCAGTTCTTC.

The V and J genes are TRBV3-1 and TRBJ2-3, with D possibly being TRBD2 (6 bases). Trimming removed 1 base at V and 0 bases at J, with 11 bases between. This CDR3 has 16 residues. The germline V gene has CDR1 LGHDT and CDR2 YNNKEL (reference sequence). The CDR3: CASSQARGASTDTQYF. CDR3 in DNA: TGTGCCAGCAGCCAAGCGCGCGGGGCGAGCACAGATACGCAGTATTTT.

This clonotype appeared many times. CDR3 sequence reads: CAISGGGEVLDNEQFF. The CDR3 bases are TGTGCCATCAGTGGAGGGGGGGAGGTTCTGGACAATGAGCAGTTCTTC. The rearrangement links TRBV10-3 to TRBJ2-1, with a possible D match to TRBD2 (7 bases). Germline V gene data show CDR1 as ENHRY and CDR2 as SYGVKD. CDR3 length equals 16 residues. V dropped 4 bases and J dropped 5 bases, with 18 bases sitting between them.

This clonotype was seen repeatedly, ten times or more. This sequence joins TRBV5-1 and TRBJ1-2; D is undetermined. Germline-derived CDR1 and CDR2 are SGHRS and YFSETQ. V was clipped by 0 bases and J by 2 bases, with 8 bases between them. The CDR3 contains 14 residues. The CDR3 reads CASSLAQLNYGYTF. CDR3 nucleotides: TGCGCCAGCAGCTTGGCACAGTTAAACTATGGCTACACCTTC.

This clonotype was counted ten times or more. The chain joins TRBV7-2 to TRBJ1-3; D is unclear. CDR1 is SGHTA and CDR2 is FQGNSA in the germline V gene. There are 12 residues in the CDR3. Deletions cut 5 bases from V and 4 bases from J, with 6 bases between. The CDR3 DNA reads as TGTGCCAGCAGCCCCGGGGGAAACACCATATATTTT. The encoded protein is CASSPGGNTIYF.

This clonotype was observed at least ten times. CDR3 sequence (DNA): TGCGCCAGCAGCTTGGCCGAGGGGTTGGGCACTGAAGCTTTCTTT. Amino acids: CASSLAEGLGTEAFF. V and J are TRBV5-1 and TRBJ1-1; D might be TRBD1 (5 bases). Germline V gene lookup returns CDR1 SGHRS and CDR2 YFSETQ. V shed 0 bases and J shed 4 bases, with 13 bases lying between them. The CDR3 has 15 amino acids.

This clonotype was detected only a few times. V and J are TRBV15 and TRBJ1-2, with D unclear. The germline V gene has CDR1 LNHNV and CDR2 YYDKDF (reference sequence). CDR3 length: 17 residues. V was shortened by 0 bases and J by 7 bases, with 21 bases between the two germline ends. This chain's CDR3 is CATSRDPTRARRSGYTF. The CDR3 nucleotides read TGTGCCACCAGCAGAGATCCTACTCGGGCCCGAAGGTCTGGCTACACCTTC.

This clonotype was seen at least ten times. V usage is TRBV7-3 and J usage is TRBJ2-3; no clear D gene. Looked up from germline, CDR1 is SGHTA and CDR2 is FQGTGA. With 2 bases removed from V and 0 bases from J, the gap between germline ends came to 3 bases. This CDR3 has 13 amino acids. The CDR3: CASSLGSTDTQYF. The CDR3 bases are TGTGCCAGCAGCTTAGGAAGCACAGATACGCAGTATTTT.

This chain links TRBV5-5 with TRBJ1-6; D ambiguous. Deletions cut 3 bases from V and 7 bases from J, with 11 bases between. Germline V gives CDR1 SGHKS, CDR2 YYEKEE (reference sequence). The CDR3 consists of 14 residues. Written as DNA, the CDR3 is TGTGCCAGCAGCTCCACGGGGTTAAATTCACCCCTCCACTTT. This translates into CASSSTGLNSPLHF.

This clonotype was counted ten times or more. The chain uses TRBV6-5 and TRBJ1-2, with 7 bases matching TRBD1. CDR1 MNHEY and CDR2 SVGAGI come from the germline V gene. V trimming: 7 bases; J trimming: 8 bases; junction bases outside the gene matches: 10. CDR3 size: 13 residues. In nucleotides, the CDR3 is TGTGCCAGCATGCTAAGGGACAGCAGGGGCTACACCTTC. As protein: CASMLRDSRGYTF.

This clonotype came up many times. The rearrangement joins TRBV5-1 to TRBJ2-4; 8 bases line up with TRBD2. The J segment lost 5 bases and the V segment lost 4 bases, leaving 14 bases of the junction unmatched. The V gene's germline CDR1 is SGHRS and CDR2 YFSETQ. CDR3 length: 17 residues. CDR3: CASSVGFIAGTENIQYF. DNA for the CDR3: TGCGCCAGCAGCGTAGGGTTTATAGCGGGGACGGAAAACATTCAGTACTTC.

The rearrangement links TRBV5-1 to TRBJ2-7; no reliable D call. This CDR3 spans 13 amino acids. V was shortened by 6 bases and J by 5 bases, with 15 bases between the two germline ends. The germline V gene encodes CDR1 SGHRS and CDR2 YFSETQ. DNA of the CDR3: TGCGCCAGCACAGGAGTTATTAGCAACGAGCAGTACTTC. This sequence encodes CASTGVISNEQYF.